The 29 T cell receptor beta chains below come from one sample, sequenced in a study of blood T cell repertoires in COVID-19. Produced via immunoSEQ multiplex PCR; TCRdb's table is partial and in-frame only. Of 400,000 or so clones listed, 70% to 90% are singletons. The sequencing input was peripheral blood. The source is a middle-aged woman with COVID-19, enrolled during active disease.

The V and J genes are TRBV5-1 and TRBJ2-2; a weak D match, TRBD2 (5 bases). V lost 0 bases, J lost 4 bases, and 13 bases lay in between. There are 16 residues in the CDR3. Germline CDR1 reads SGHRS; CDR2 reads YFSETQ. The CDR3 nucleotides read TGCGCCAGCAGCTTGGCGGGAAGTAAAAGCACCGGGGAGCTGTTTTTT. Translated: CASSLAGSKSTGELFF. Supplemented by reference TRBV5-1 and TRBJ2-2, the full variable domain reads KAGVTQTPRYLIKTRGQQVTLSCSPISGHRSVSWYQQTPGQGLQFLFEYFSETQRNKGNFPGRFSGRQFSNSRSEMNVSTLELGDSALYLCASSLAGSKSTGELFFGEGSRLTVL.

V usage is TRBV7-8 and J usage is TRBJ1-5, with a possible D match to TRBD1 (5 bases). The V and J ends lost 1 base and 0 bases respectively, with 10 bases between them. The CDR3 is 16 residues long. Germline lookup yields CDR1 SGHVS and CDR2 FQNEAQ. The CDR3 is CASSLVAGLSNQPQHF. In nucleotides, the CDR3 is TGTGCCAGCAGCTTAGTAGCAGGGCTTAGCAATCAGCCCCAGCATTTT.

The V gene is TRBV5-1, the J gene TRBJ2-4; tentatively, D is TRBD2 (6 bases). In germline, CDR1 is SGHRS, CDR2 YFSETQ. Trimming cost V 3 bases and J 2 bases, with 18 bases left between them. The length of the CDR3 is 17 residues. Here the CDR3 reads CASSSLGGVETKNIQYF. CDR3 DNA sequence: TGCGCCAGCAGCTCCCTCGGGGGAGTGGAAACCAAAAACATTCAGTACTTC.

The genes are TRBV7-9 and TRBJ1-1, with 10 bases aligning to TRBD1. Germline CDR1 and CDR2: SEHNR and FQNEAQ (reference sequence). The CDR3 extends over 13 amino acids. V shed 5 bases, J shed 6 bases, and the junction held 3 bases outside the gene matches. The CDR3 DNA reads as TGTGCCAGCAGCCAGACAGGGGGCTCTGAAGCTTTCTTT. Its protein is CASSQTGGSEAFF.

J is TRBJ2-3 and V is TRBV5-1; TRBD2 matches at 12 bases. The trim removed 0 bases at V and 1 base at J, leaving 6 bases unmatched. Per germline, CDR1 SGHRS and CDR2 YFSETQ. The CDR3 length is 18 residues. CDR3 DNA: TGCGCCAGCAGCTTGGAGAGAACTAGCGGGGGGCGCACAGATACGCAGTATTTT. Protein: CASSLERTSGGRTDTQYF.

The chain employs TRBV19 and TRBJ2-7, with D possibly TRBD1 on 5 matching bases. Germline V gene sequence: CDR1 LNHDA, CDR2 SQIVND (reference sequence). Trimming pared 6 bases from V and 3 bases from J, leaving 21 bases between. This CDR3 is 16 amino acids long. This chain's CDR3 is CASSQTAGNDGYEQYF. The CDR3 coding sequence is TGTGCCAGTAGCCAGACGGCAGGGAATGACGGCTACGAGCAGTACTTC.

This chain connects TRBV7-8 to TRBJ1-1; D is ambiguous. Germline assignment: CDR1 SGHVS and CDR2 FQNEAQ. There are 12 residues in the CDR3. V was shortened by 0 bases and J by 11 bases, with 10 bases between the two germline ends. CDR3 in amino acids: CASSLAGLGAFF. In nucleotides, the CDR3 is TGTGCCAGCAGCTTAGCCGGACTTGGGGCTTTCTTT. The complete variable domain, with remaining parts taken from reference TRBV7-8 and TRBJ1-1, reads GAGVSQSPRYKVAKRGQDVALRCDPISGHVSLFWYQQALGQGPEFLTYFQNEAQLDKSGLPSDRFFAERPEGSVSTLKIQRTQQEDSAVYLCASSLAGLGAFFGQGTRLTVV.

The J gene is TRBJ1-6, the V gene TRBV19; 11 bases agree with TRBD1. CDR1 is LNHDA, CDR2 SQIVND, per germline (reference sequence). The CDR3 consists of 15 residues. V shed 9 bases, J shed 8 bases, and the junction held 9 bases outside the gene matches. The CDR3 spells CASMNPGQGDSPLHF. The CDR3 DNA reads as TGTGCCAGCATGAATCCGGGACAGGGGGATTCACCCCTCCACTTT.

Only a few counts were recorded for this clone. The rearrangement uses TRBV30 and TRBJ1-5, with D possibly being TRBD1 (5 bases). This CDR3 has 14 residues. V shed 0 bases and J shed 3 bases, with 9 bases lying between them. Per the germline V gene, CDR1 is GTSNPN and CDR2 is SVGIG (reference sequence). The CDR3 loop is CAWSVRRANQPQHF. In DNA, the CDR3 is TGTGCCTGGAGTGTACGCAGGGCCAATCAGCCCCAGCATTTT.

The chain recombines TRBV19 with TRBJ2-7, with 14 bases identical to TRBD2. In germline, CDR1 is LNHDA, CDR2 SQIVND (reference sequence). CDR3 length: 15 residues. V was pared by 4 bases and J by 2 bases, with 1 base of the junction left unmatched. The CDR3 nucleotides are TGTGCCAGTAGTACGGGACTAGCGGGGGCCTACGAGCAGTACTTC. This codes for CASSTGLAGAYEQYF.

The genes are TRBV25-1 and TRBJ1-4; D might be TRBD1 (6 bases). V lost 3 bases and J lost 2, with 7 bases in between. From germline, CDR1 is MGHDK and CDR2 SYGVNS. The CDR3 covers 14 residues. The CDR3 region is CASSERGTNEKLFF. The CDR3 DNA reads TGTGCCAGCAGTGAGAGGGGGACTAATGAAAAACTGTTTTTT.

The chain joins TRBV29-1 to TRBJ2-2; 7 nucleotides line up with TRBD1. Germline V CDR1 and CDR2: SQVTM, ANQGSEA. The CDR3 runs to 13 residues. V gave up 4 bases and J gave up 7 bases; unmatched junction bases: 6. CDR3 residues: CSVGQGRGGELFF. The CDR3 region has the DNA TGCAGCGTTGGACAGGGAAGAGGCGGGGAGCTGTTTTTT.

The V call is TRBV7-8, the J call TRBJ1-3; 9 nucleotides match TRBD1. The CDR3 is made up of 17 amino acids. V gave up 4 bases and J gave up 4 bases; unmatched junction bases: 11. Germline CDR1 is SGHVS and CDR2 is FQNEAQ. As DNA, the CDR3 is TGTGCCAGCAGCTATAGAAGGGACAGGGTCTCGGGAAACACCATATATTTT. Its translation is CASSYRRDRVSGNTIYF.

This clone was counted a single time. The chain employs TRBV7-9 and TRBJ1-6; D may be TRBD1 (6 bases). The CDR3 totals 14 residues. CDR1 SEHNR and CDR2 FQNEAQ come from the germline V gene (reference sequence). The V gene lost 11 bases and the J gene lost 4 bases, with 15 bases spanning the gap. The CDR3 region is CAWIGQGYNSPLHF. The CDR3, as DNA: TGTGCCTGGATCGGGCAGGGGTATAATTCACCCCTCCACTTT.

The sample holds one count of this clone. This chain joins TRBV14 and TRBJ2-7; 7 nucleotides match TRBD1. Looked up from germline, CDR1 is SGHDN and CDR2 is FVKESK. The CDR3 has 15 residues. Losses at the gene ends were 4 bases for V and 0 bases for J; bases not matched to a gene: 6. CDR3 region: CASSRLTGYSYEQYF. DNA of the CDR3: TGTGCCAGCAGCCGTTTGACAGGGTACTCCTACGAGCAGTACTTC.

This chain's CDR3 is CASSISEKLFF. The CDR3 DNA follows: TGTGCCAGTAGTATATCGGAAAAACTGTTTTTT. The J gene is TRBJ1-4, the V gene TRBV19; D ambiguous. The CDR3 extends over 11 amino acids. V shed 2 bases and J shed 8 bases, with 3 bases lying between them. CDR1 and CDR2 from the germline V gene are LNHDA and SQIVND (reference sequence).

The genes are TRBV19 and TRBJ1-6; D unclear. Trimming removed 5 bases at V and 6 bases at J, with 14 bases between. This CDR3 is built from 15 residues. CDR1 is LNHDA and CDR2 is SQIVND in the germline V gene (reference sequence). The CDR3 here is CASSASGNSNSPLHF. Here the CDR3 DNA reads TGTGCCAGTAGTGCCTCCGGGAACTCTAATTCACCCCTCCACTTT.

CDR3 DNA sequence: TGTGCCAGCAGACTAACTGCGGCGGTCTCCTACAATGAGCAGTTCTTC. It is translated as CASRLTAAVSYNEQFF. The V gene is TRBV28, the J gene TRBJ2-1; D remains ambiguous. V lost 6 bases to trimming and J lost 0 bases, with 15 bases between them. CDR1 and CDR2 (germline): MDHEN, SYDVKM. CDR3 size: 16 residues.

The V gene is TRBV5-1, the J gene TRBJ1-1; TRBD1 is a possible D gene (6 bases). Germline V lookup: CDR1 SGHRS, CDR2 YFSETQ. The CDR3 is 11 amino acids. With 5 bases removed from V and 7 bases from J, the gap between germline ends came to 9 bases. CDR3: CASSQDSEAFF. In nucleotides, the CDR3 is TGCGCCAGCAGTCAGGACAGTGAAGCTTTCTTT.

To note about this clone: Within the sample, other DNA sequences also encode this same CDR3. The chain carries TRBV18 and TRBJ1-2, with 7 bases fitting TRBD1. This CDR3 spans 14 amino acids. Germline lookup yields CDR1 KGHSH and CDR2 LQKENI. V shed 3 bases, J shed 3 bases, and the junction held 4 bases outside the gene matches. The CDR3 region has the DNA TGTGCCAGCTCACCGACCGGGACAGACTATGGCTACACCTTC. Translated: CASSPTGTDYGYTF.

This clone has just one count. This rearrangement joins TRBV6-5 to TRBJ1-1; 7 bases match TRBD1. Germline CDR1 is MNHEY and CDR2 is SVGAGI. V was clipped by 2 bases and J by 7 bases; unmatched bases: 4. CDR3 length: 13 amino acids. Here the CDR3 DNA reads TGTGCCAGCAGTTACGACAGGGTCGGTGAAGCTTTCTTT. Its protein product is CASSYDRVGEAFF.

This clone was observed a single time. The gene calls are TRBV19 and TRBJ2-7; possibly TRBD2 for D (6 bases). V was pared by 1 base and J by 1 base, with 11 bases between. From germline, CDR1 is LNHDA and CDR2 SQIVND (reference sequence). The CDR3 length is 15 residues. The CDR3 region is CASSIVVAVSYEQYF. CDR3 bases: TGTGCCAGTAGTATAGTGGTAGCGGTTTCCTACGAGCAGTACTTC.

This clone was detected only once. The chain couples TRBV5-5 to TRBJ1-1; 10 bases map to TRBD1. The V gene's germline CDR1 is SGHKS and CDR2 YYEKEE (reference sequence). This CDR3 has 15 residues. The V and J ends lost 1 base and 4 bases, in that order; junction bases with no gene match: 4. CDR3 sequence: CASSLMGQGITEAFF. The CDR3 nucleotides read TGTGCCAGCAGCTTGATGGGACAGGGGATCACTGAAGCTTTCTTT.

The genes are TRBV6-6 and TRBJ1-1, with unresolved D. V dropped 2 bases and J dropped 8 bases, with 9 bases sitting between them. Per the germline V gene, CDR1 is MNHNY and CDR2 is SVGAGI (reference sequence). There are 12 residues in the CDR3. The chain's CDR3 is CASSYPEEEAFF. The CDR3 nucleotides are TGTGCCAGCAGTTACCCGGAGGAAGAAGCTTTCTTT.

The rearrangement uses TRBV10-3 and TRBJ1-6; unclear D gene. The CDR3 has 14 residues. V dropped 0 bases and J dropped 7 bases, with 7 bases sitting between them. Germline loops: CDR1 ENHRY, CDR2 SYGVKD. For the CDR3, the DNA is TGTGCCATCAGTGAGTCAGGAGCAAATTCACCCCTCCACTTT. Residues: CAISESGANSPLHF.

The rearrangement joins TRBV5-1 to TRBJ2-7; D not certain. Germline-derived CDR1 and CDR2 are SGHRS and YFSETQ. V gave up 1 base and J gave up 6 bases, with 20 bases separating them. This CDR3 has 16 residues. This chain's CDR3 is CASSLQPPPGSGEQYF. The DNA of the CDR3 is TGCGCCAGCAGCTTGCAGCCCCCACCCGGCTCGGGCGAGCAGTACTTC.

The J gene is TRBJ1-4, the V gene TRBV7-9; 8 nucleotides match TRBD1. This CDR3 has 14 residues. Losses at the gene ends were 2 bases for V and 7 bases for J; bases not matched to a gene: 3. Looked up from germline, CDR1 is SEHNR and CDR2 is FQNEAQ (reference sequence). This CDR3 is CASSLSQGAEKLFF. CDR3 sequence (DNA): TGTGCCAGCAGCTTATCGCAGGGGGCTGAAAAACTGTTTTTT.

In its sample, this clone was seen a few times. The chain couples TRBV28 to TRBJ2-7; no clear D. The CDR3 is made up of 13 amino acids. Per the germline V gene, CDR1 is MDHEN and CDR2 is SYDVKM. With 9 bases removed from V and 2 bases from J, the gap between germline ends came to 14 bases. The DNA for the CDR3 is TGTGCCAGTTCCCTCAGGATCCCCTACGAGCAGTACTTC. Translation: CASSLRIPYEQYF.

CDR3 nucleotide sequence: TGTGCCAGCAGTGATGGGGGACTCCTAAGGCCGCATAACTATGGCTACACCTTC. This gives the protein CASSDGGLLRPHNYGYTF. The chain combines TRBV25-1 with TRBJ1-2; possible D gene TRBD1, 5 bases. Per the germline V gene, CDR1 is MGHDK and CDR2 is SYGVNS. Deletions cut 3 bases from V and 1 base from J, with 21 bases between. The CDR3 consists of 18 residues.